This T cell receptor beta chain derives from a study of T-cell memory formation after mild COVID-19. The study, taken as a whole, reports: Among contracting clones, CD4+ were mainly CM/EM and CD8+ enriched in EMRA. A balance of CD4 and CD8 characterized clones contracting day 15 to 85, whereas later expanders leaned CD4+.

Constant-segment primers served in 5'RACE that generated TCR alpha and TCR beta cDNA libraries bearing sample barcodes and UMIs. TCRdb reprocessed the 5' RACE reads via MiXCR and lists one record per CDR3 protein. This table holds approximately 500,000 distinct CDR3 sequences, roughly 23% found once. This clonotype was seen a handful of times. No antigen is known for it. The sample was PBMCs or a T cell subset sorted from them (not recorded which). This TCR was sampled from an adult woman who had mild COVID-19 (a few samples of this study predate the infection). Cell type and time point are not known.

CDR3 loop: CASSPGTDGTSGTYNEQFF. For the CDR3, the DNA is TGTGCCAGCAGTCCCGGGACCGACGGGACTAGCGGGACCTACAATGAGCAGTTCTTC. V usage is TRBV12-3 or TRBV12-4 and J usage is TRBJ2-1, with 13 bases fitting TRBD2. This CDR3 spans 19 amino acids. V trimming: 5 bases; J trimming: 2 bases; junction bases outside the gene matches: 12.